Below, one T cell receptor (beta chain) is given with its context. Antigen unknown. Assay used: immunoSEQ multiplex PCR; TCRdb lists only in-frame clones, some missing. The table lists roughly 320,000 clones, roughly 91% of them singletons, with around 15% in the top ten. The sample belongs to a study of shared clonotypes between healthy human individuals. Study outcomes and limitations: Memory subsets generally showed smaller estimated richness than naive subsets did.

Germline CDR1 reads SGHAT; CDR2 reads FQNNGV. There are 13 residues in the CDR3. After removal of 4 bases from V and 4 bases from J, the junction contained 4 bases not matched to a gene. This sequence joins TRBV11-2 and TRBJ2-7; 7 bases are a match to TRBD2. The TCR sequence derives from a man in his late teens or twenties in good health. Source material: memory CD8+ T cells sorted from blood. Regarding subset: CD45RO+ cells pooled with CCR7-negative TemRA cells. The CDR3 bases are TGTGCCAGCAGCTGGGCTAGCGGATACGAGCAGTACTTC. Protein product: CASSWASGYEQYF.